This T cell receptor (beta chain) was profiled in a study of blood T cells in healthy people across ages. This clonotype was detected only a few times. The V gene's germline CDR1 is DFQATT and CDR2 SNEGSKA (reference sequence). This CDR3 is 13 amino acids long. Trimming took 6 bases from V and 2 from J, leaving 13 bases between them. Primed by a sample-barcoded 5' primer and a J-beta primer mix, a second PCR proceeded for roughly 7 to 12 cycles. TCRdb independently ran MiXCR on the 5' RACE reads; one entry per CDR3 protein. The sample holds about 900,000 distinct CDR3 sequences; around 46% are singletons and the top ten take 13%. Donation came from healthy Caucasian individuals in Russia who were aged about 6 to 95.

What was sequenced was blood. The genes are TRBV20-1 and TRBJ2-5; no clear D. The receptor comes from a man aged 30 to 39 in good health. The DNA of the CDR3 is TGCAGTGCCAACCACGGACCACAAGAGACCCAGTACTTC. It encodes CSANHGPQETQYF.